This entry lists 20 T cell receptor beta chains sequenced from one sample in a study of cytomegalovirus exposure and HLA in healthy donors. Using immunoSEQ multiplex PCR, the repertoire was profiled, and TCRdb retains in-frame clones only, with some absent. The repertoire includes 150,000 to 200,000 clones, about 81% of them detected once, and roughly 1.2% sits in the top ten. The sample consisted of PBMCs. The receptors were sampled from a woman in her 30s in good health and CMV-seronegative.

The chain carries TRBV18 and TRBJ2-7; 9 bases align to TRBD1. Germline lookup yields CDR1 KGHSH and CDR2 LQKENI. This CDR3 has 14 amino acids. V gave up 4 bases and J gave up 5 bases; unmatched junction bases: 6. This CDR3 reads CASSRGQGGNEQYF. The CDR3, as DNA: TGTGCCAGCTCACGGGGACAGGGAGGAAACGAGCAGTACTTC.

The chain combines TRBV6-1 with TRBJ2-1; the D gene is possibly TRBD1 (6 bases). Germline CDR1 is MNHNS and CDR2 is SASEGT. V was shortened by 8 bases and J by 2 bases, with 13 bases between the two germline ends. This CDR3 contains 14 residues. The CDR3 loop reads CASGQGPPYNEQFF. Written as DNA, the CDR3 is TGTGCCAGCGGTCAGGGGCCCCCCTACAATGAGCAGTTCTTC.

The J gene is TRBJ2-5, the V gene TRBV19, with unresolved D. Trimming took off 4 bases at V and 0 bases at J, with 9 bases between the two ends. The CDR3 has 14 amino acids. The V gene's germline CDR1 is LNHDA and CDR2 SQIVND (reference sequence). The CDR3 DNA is TGTGCCAGTAGTAAGTCGCAGGACCAAGAGACCCAGTACTTC. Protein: CASSKSQDQETQYF.

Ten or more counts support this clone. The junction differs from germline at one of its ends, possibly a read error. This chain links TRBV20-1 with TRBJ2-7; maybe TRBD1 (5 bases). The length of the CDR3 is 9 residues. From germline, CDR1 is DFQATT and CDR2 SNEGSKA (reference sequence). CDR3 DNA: TGCAGTGCTAGAGGGGGCCACTCCTTC. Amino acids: CSARGGHSF.

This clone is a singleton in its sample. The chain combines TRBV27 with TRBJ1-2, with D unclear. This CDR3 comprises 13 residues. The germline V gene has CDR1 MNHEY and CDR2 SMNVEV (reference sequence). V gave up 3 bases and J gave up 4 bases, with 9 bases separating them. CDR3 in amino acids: CASSFRQAYGYTF. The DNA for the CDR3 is TGTGCCAGCAGTTTCCGTCAGGCCTATGGCTACACCTTC.

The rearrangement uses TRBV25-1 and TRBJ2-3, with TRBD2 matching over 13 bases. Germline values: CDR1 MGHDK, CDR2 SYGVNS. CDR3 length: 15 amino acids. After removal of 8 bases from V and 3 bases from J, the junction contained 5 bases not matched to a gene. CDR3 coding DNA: TGTGCCAGCTCCTCGACTAGCGGGAGGACAGATACGCAGTATTTT. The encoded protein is CASSSTSGRTDTQYF.

CDR3 amino acids: CSVKLTGTFLANTGELFF. For the CDR3, the DNA is TGCAGCGTTAAATTAACCGGGACATTCCTAGCGAACACCGGGGAGCTGTTTTTT. The chain joins TRBV29-1 to TRBJ2-2; a possible D gene is TRBD1 (6 bases). Germline V CDR1 and CDR2: SQVTM, ANQGSEA. V gave up 5 bases and J gave up 0 bases, with 22 bases separating them. This CDR3 comprises 18 residues.

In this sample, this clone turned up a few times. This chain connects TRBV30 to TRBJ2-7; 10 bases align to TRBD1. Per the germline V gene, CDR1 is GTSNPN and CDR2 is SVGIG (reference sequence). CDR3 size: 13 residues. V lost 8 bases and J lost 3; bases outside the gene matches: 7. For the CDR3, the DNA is TGTGCCCGTGGGACAGGGGACTACTACGAGCAGTACTTC. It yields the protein CARGTGDYYEQYF.

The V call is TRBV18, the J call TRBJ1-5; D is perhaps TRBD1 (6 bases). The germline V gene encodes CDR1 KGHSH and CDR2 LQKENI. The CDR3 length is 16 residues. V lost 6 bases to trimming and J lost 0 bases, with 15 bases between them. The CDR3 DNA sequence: TGTGCCAGCTCGCCCGCAGGGGACTATAGCAATCAGCCCCAGCATTTT. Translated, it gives CASSPAGDYSNQPQHF.

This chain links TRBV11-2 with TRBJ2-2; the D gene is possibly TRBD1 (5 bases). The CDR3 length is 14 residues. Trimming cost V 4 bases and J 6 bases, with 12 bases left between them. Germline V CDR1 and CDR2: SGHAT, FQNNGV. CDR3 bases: TGTGCCAGCAGCTCCCCGTCCAGGGCCGGGGAGCTGTTTTTT. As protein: CASSSPSRAGELFF.

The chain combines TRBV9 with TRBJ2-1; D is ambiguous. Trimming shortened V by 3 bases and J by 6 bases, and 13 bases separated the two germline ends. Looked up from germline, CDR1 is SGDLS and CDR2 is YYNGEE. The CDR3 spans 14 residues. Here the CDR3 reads CASSGLPFINEQFF. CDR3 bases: TGTGCCAGCAGCGGGCTCCCTTTCATCAATGAGCAGTTCTTC.

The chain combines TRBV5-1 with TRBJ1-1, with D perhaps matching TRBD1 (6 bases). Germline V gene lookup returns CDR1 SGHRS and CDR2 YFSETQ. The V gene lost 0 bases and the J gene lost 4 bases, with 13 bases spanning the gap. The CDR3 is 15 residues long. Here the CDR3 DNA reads TGCGCCAGCAGCTTGGGGGGGACATGGAGCACTGAAGCTTTCTTT. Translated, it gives CASSLGGTWSTEAFF.

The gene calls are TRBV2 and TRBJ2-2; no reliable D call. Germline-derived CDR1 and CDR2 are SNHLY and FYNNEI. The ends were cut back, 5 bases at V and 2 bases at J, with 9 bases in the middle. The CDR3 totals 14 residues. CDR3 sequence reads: CASSSTENTGELFF. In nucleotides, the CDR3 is TGTGCCAGCAGTTCTACAGAAAACACCGGGGAGCTGTTTTTT.

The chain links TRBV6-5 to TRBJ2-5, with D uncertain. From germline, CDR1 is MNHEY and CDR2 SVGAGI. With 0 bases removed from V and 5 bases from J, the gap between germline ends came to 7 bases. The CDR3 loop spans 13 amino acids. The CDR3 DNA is TGTGCCAGCAGTTACTCCAAGCTGGAGACCCAGTACTTC. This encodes CASSYSKLETQYF.

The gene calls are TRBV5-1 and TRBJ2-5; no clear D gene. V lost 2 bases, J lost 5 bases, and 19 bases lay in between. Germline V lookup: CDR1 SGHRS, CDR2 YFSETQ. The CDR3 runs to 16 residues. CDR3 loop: CASSFPPPKVEETQYF. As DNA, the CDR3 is TGCGCCAGCAGCTTCCCCCCACCTAAAGTAGAGGAGACCCAGTACTTC.

The CDR3 nucleotides are TGTGCCAGCAGTTTATTTCAGGGAAGTCAGCCCCAGCATTTT. Translating it yields CASSLFQGSQPQHF. The chain carries TRBV27 and TRBJ1-5; a possible D gene is TRBD1 (5 bases). Germline CDR1 MNHEY, CDR2 SMNVEV (reference sequence). CDR3 length: 14 residues. Between the trimmed V and J ends, which lost 1 base and 6 bases, there was a span of 10 bases.

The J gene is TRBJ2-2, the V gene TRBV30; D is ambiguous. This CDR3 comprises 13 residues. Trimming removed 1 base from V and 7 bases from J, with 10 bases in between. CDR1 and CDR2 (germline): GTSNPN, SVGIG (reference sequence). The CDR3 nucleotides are TGTGCCTGGAGTGGGCTCCAGCGCGGGGAGCTGTTTTTT. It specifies CAWSGLQRGELFF. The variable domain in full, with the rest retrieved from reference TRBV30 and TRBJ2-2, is SQTIHQWPATLVQPVGSPLSLECTVEGTSNPNLYWYRQAAGRGLQLLFYSVGIGQISSEVPQNLSASRPQDRQFILSSKKLLLSDSGFYLCAWSGLQRGELFFGEGSRLTVL.

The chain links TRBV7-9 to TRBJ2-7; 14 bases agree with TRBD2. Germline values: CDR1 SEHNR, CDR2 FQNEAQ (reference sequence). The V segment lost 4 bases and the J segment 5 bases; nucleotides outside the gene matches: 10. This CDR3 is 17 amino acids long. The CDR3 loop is CASSSFQGLAGVHEQYF. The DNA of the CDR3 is TGTGCCAGCAGCTCTTTCCAGGGACTAGCGGGAGTCCACGAGCAGTACTTC.

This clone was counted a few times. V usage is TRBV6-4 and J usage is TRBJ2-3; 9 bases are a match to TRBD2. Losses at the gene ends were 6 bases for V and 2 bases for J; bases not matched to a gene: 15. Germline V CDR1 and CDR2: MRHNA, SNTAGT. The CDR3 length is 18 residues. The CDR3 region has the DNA TGTGCCAGCAGCCCCTCTCCCCCCGCGGGGGGGGACACAGATACGCAGTATTTT. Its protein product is CASSPSPPAGGDTDTQYF.

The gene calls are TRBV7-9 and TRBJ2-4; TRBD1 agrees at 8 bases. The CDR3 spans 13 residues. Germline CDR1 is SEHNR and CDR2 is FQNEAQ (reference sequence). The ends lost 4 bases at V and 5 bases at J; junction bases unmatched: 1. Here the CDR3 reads CASSSQGENIQYF. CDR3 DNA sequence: TGTGCCAGCAGCTCACAGGGGGAAAACATTCAGTACTTC.